Below are 15 T cell receptor beta chains sequenced from a single sample in a study of Graves' ophthalmopathy and Graves' hyperthyroidism (dated 2018 in TCRdb). Sequencing was carried out with an Illumina HiSeq 2000. TCR beta CDR3 regions were amplified from RNA transcripts for repertoire sequencing. HTBI primers and the Qiagen OneStep RT-PCR kit were used in a first-round RT-PCR, which was followed by a second-round multiplex PCR, size selection and purification. The public reads were quality trimmed at Q25 with fastp and then assembled into clones with MiXCR by TCRdb, keeping productive beta chains. Duplicate CDR3 protein sequences are folded into a single record with the most common DNA and genes. The sample has approximately 210,000 distinct CDR3 sequences on record, 25% to 30% of them singletons. Approximately 8.6% of the sample belongs to the ten largest clones. Sequenced: peripheral blood. Receptors originate from a man aged 50 to 59 with Graves' ophthalmopathy. Donor details come from another sample of the same person, matched by shared clones.

In its sample, this clonotype was seen many times. V gene TRBV28 combines with J gene TRBJ2-2; 8 bases are shared with TRBD1. The CDR3 totals 15 residues. Germline CDR1 MDHEN, CDR2 SYDVKM. V dropped 7 bases and J dropped 4; count of bases not matched to a gene: 8. The CDR3 bases are TGTGCCAGCAATCCCCAGGGGGCGATCACCGGGGAGCTGTTTTTT. Protein: CASNPQGAITGELFF.

This clonotype was observed at least ten times. The chain uses TRBV19 and TRBJ1-5, with D tentatively TRBD1 (6 bases). V dropped 9 bases and J dropped 1 base, with 16 bases sitting between them. This CDR3 is 15 amino acids long. Germline V lookup: CDR1 LNHDA, CDR2 SQIVND (reference sequence). For the CDR3, the DNA is TGTGCCAGCCTACCCAACGGGGGCAGCAATCAGCCCCAGCATTTT. Its protein product is CASLPNGGSNQPQHF.

This clonotype was seen ten or more times. Written as DNA, the CDR3 is TGTGCCAGCAGTTTGGACAGGTTGCATAGTCCTGAAGCTTTCTTT. It codes for CASSLDRLHSPEAFF. The chain uses TRBV6-5 and TRBJ1-1; 7 positions agree with TRBD1. This CDR3 contains 15 residues. Germline V gives CDR1 MNHEY, CDR2 SVGAGI. V was clipped by 4 bases and J by 6 bases; unmatched bases: 11.

The table lists this clonotype with many counts. The chain recombines TRBV6-2 or TRBV6-3 with TRBJ2-7; D might be TRBD2 (6 bases). The CDR3 length is 15 residues. V lost 5 bases and J 3 bases, leaving 17 bases between the germline ends. The germline V gene encodes CDR1 MNHEY and CDR2 SVGEGT. CDR3 bases: TGTGCCAGCAGTCGGTTCGGGACGGGAGACTACGAGCAGTACTTC. Its translation is CASSRFGTGDYEQYF.

The genes are TRBV15 and TRBJ2-6; 7 nucleotides agree with TRBD1. CDR3 length: 17 residues. Germline lookup yields CDR1 LNHNV and CDR2 YYDKDF (reference sequence). V was clipped by 4 bases and J by 3 bases; unmatched bases: 9. CDR3 sequence reads: CATSNTDRAVGANVLTF. In DNA form, the CDR3 reads TGTGCCACCAGCAACACAGACAGGGCGGTTGGGGCCAACGTCCTGACTTTC.

This clonotype showed up many times. The rearrangement links TRBV28 to TRBJ2-5; D is possibly TRBD2 (6 bases). The CDR3 contains 13 residues. Trimming took 6 bases from V and 7 from J, leaving 15 bases between them. Germline V gives CDR1 MDHEN, CDR2 SYDVKM. The CDR3 region has the DNA TGTGCCAGCAGCAGACTAGGTCCGGGGACCCAGTACTTC. Protein sequence: CASSRLGPGTQYF.

This clonotype was observed at least ten times. This chain links TRBV18 with TRBJ2-7; the match to TRBD1 covers 7 bases. This CDR3 has 13 residues. The germline gives CDR1 KGHSH, CDR2 LQKENI. Trimming removed 3 bases from V and 3 bases from J; junction bases left unmatched: 2. DNA of the CDR3: TGTGCCAGCTCACCGGGACAGAACTACGAGCAGTACTTC. This encodes CASSPGQNYEQYF.

This clonotype was counted at least ten times. The chain links TRBV28 to TRBJ2-4; the D call may be TRBD1 or TRBD2 (5 bases each). Germline-derived CDR1 and CDR2 are MDHEN and SYDVKM. Trimming took off 4 bases at V and 6 bases at J, with 16 bases between the two ends. This CDR3 is 15 amino acids long. The CDR3 bases are TGTGCCAGCAGTTCGACTCAGGGTGGGAGAAACATTCAGTACTTC. Protein product: CASSSTQGGRNIQYF.

This sequence joins TRBV28 and TRBJ2-7, with 7 bases aligning to TRBD1. The CDR3 contains 13 residues. Germline V gene data show CDR1 as MDHEN and CDR2 as SYDVKM. Unmatched junction bases numbered 5, after V lost 6 bases and J lost 3 bases. The CDR3 sequence: CASRGQRFYEQYF. In DNA form, the CDR3 reads TGTGCCAGCAGGGGACAGAGATTCTACGAGCAGTACTTC.

The table lists this clonotype with many counts. The chain joins TRBV4-1 to TRBJ2-7, with D hard to call. Germline V gene data show CDR1 as MGHRA and CDR2 as YSYEKL. Trimming pared 0 bases from V and 4 bases from J, leaving 10 bases between. The CDR3 loop spans 14 amino acids. The CDR3 DNA is TGCGCCAGCAGCCAAGAGACACTCCTATACGAGCAGTACTTC. Translating it yields CASSQETLLYEQYF.

The V gene is TRBV6-1, the J gene TRBJ2-2; 7 bases match TRBD2. Germline V CDR1 and CDR2: MNHNS, SASEGT. Trimming cost V 1 base and J 6 bases; bases outside gene matches: 2. The CDR3 runs to 14 residues. In nucleotides, the CDR3 is TGTGCCAGCAGTGAAGGGACTAGATCCGGGGAGCTGTTTTTT. As protein: CASSEGTRSGELFF.

The rearrangement joins TRBV10-3 to TRBJ2-5; D remains ambiguous. Germline CDR1 and CDR2: ENHRY and SYGVKD. Between the trimmed V and J ends, which lost 0 bases and 1 base, there was a span of 9 bases. The CDR3 sequence is 15 residues long. CDR3 residues: CAISESVETQETQYF. CDR3 in DNA: TGTGCCATCAGTGAGTCGGTGGAGACCCAAGAGACCCAGTACTTC.

This clonotype was detected ten times or more. V gene TRBV15 combines with J gene TRBJ1-1; 7 bases are shared with TRBD1. The CDR3 is 15 residues long. Germline assignment: CDR1 LNHNV and CDR2 YYDKDF (reference sequence). V dropped 8 bases and J dropped 1; count of bases not matched to a gene: 10. The CDR3 DNA sequence: TGTGCCACCGCCCTAGACAGGGTGGAGAACACTGAAGCTTTCTTT. Protein product: CATALDRVENTEAFF.

This clonotype was found a few times. V and J are TRBV28 and TRBJ2-7; the match to TRBD1 covers 9 bases. The germline CDR1 and CDR2 sequences are MDHEN and SYDVKM. The CDR3 sequence is 17 residues long. The V and J ends lost 2 bases and 6 bases, in that order; junction bases with no gene match: 14. CDR3 DNA: TGTGCCAGCAGTTTACCCCGGACAGGGGAAAGGTTGGGCGAGCAGTACTTC. Its protein is CASSLPRTGERLGEQYF. Complete variable domain (other parts from reference TRBV28 and TRBJ2-7): DVKVTQSSRYLVKRTGEKVFLECVQDMDHENMFWYRQDPGLGLRLIYFSYDVKMKEKGDIPEGYSVSREKKERFSLILESASTNQTSMYLCASSLPRTGERLGEQYFGPGTRLTVT.

The table lists this clonotype with many counts. The chain's CDR3 is CASRLDRAGNQPQHF. For the CDR3, the DNA is TGTGCCAGTAGGCTAGACAGGGCGGGCAATCAGCCCCAGCATTTT. The rearrangement joins TRBV19 to TRBJ1-5, with 7 bases fitting TRBD1. The CDR3 runs 15 residues. V gave up 6 bases and J gave up 2 bases; unmatched junction bases: 7. Germline CDR1 reads LNHDA; CDR2 reads SQIVND (reference sequence). Full variable domain (remainder filled in from reference TRBV19 and TRBJ1-5): DGGITQSPKYLFRKEGQNVTLSCEQNLNHDAMYWYRQDPGQGLRLIYYSQIVNDFQKGDIAEGYSVSREKKESFPLTVTSAQKNPTAFYLCASRLDRAGNQPQHFGDGTRLSIL.